This T cell receptor beta chain appears in the sequencing data of a study of molecular identifiers for immune sequencing clone quantification. Previously described methods and listed TCR primers produced bulk TCR libraries. TCRdb ran MiXCR on the PCR reads and lists one entry per CDR3 protein. The data contain tens of thousands of distinct CDR3 sequences, around a quarter of them singletons. About this clonotype: What it recognizes is unknown.

The CDR3 covers 15 residues. Germline CDR1 and CDR2: MNHEY and SVGEGT. V lost 3 bases, J lost 6 bases, and 7 bases stayed unmatched. Regarding the study as a whole: Barcode sharing among identical TCR molecules could make large clones appear smaller.

The sequencing sample was made of naive CD8+ T cells from blood, with Jurkat cell RNA spiked in. Subset described: FACS-sorted CD8+CD4-CCR7+CD45RA+ naive T cells. J is TRBJ2-7 and V is TRBV6-2 or TRBV6-3; 11 bases agree with TRBD1. The TCR sequence derives from a human donor in good health. Some libraries in this study had Jurkat cell RNA spiked in. CDR3 residues: CASSYGQGAYGEQYF. The CDR3, as DNA: TGTGCCAGCAGTTATGGACAGGGGGCCTACGGCGAGCAGTACTTC.